These T cell receptor beta chains were read from a single sample in a study of early T cells in non-severe SARS-CoV-2 infection. TCRdb redid the calling of the 5' RACE reads with MiXCR, one entry per CDR3 protein. The repertoire has roughly 65,000 distinct CDR3 sequences, 11% of them found once; the top ten carry around 6.4%. Sample: whole blood. The receptors stem from an adult who was a healthcare worker with PCR-confirmed SARS-CoV-2 infection or an uninfected control (not recorded which). CDR3s include the opening cysteine and the closing phenylalanine or tryptophan. Some rows have no size entry. The others give once, few or many, or a class for an expanded clone.

clone_size	j_call	v_call	cdr3_aa
many	TRBJ1-4	TRBV18	CASSASGHQYEKLFF
-	TRBJ2-7	TRBV7-2	CASSSDNRYEQYF
few	TRBJ1-2	TRBV30	CAWSAAGSPKYGYTF
-	TRBJ2-1	TRBV19	CASRPRSYNEQFF
few	TRBJ2-5	TRBV7-2	CASKPAPGSETQYF
many	TRBJ2-5	TRBV11-2	CASSFLAGDLGTQYF
many	TRBJ1-5	TRBV28	CASSQPGQGANQPQHF
few	TRBJ2-5	TRBV6-1	CASSEWTGEQETQYF
-	TRBJ1-1	TRBV12-3/TRBV12-4	CASSLDYLRTEAFF
many	TRBJ1-5	TRBV20-1	CSASRREQPQHF
-	TRBJ2-1	TRBV12-3/TRBV12-4	CASSYGGLAAYNEQFF
-	TRBJ1-6	TRBV7-2	CASSGGPRGASPLHF
many	TRBJ2-1	TRBV12-3/TRBV12-4	CASSFSGGGNEQFF
-	TRBJ2-1	TRBV10-3	CAISGLAGGGEQFF
many	TRBJ2-1	TRBV21-1	CASSKRGGDRSNEQFF
many	TRBJ1-1	TRBV29-1	CSALNTEAFF
many	TRBJ1-1	TRBV7-9	CASSFRQEAFF
few	TRBJ1-1	TRBV2	CASSPNTGTEAFF
-	TRBJ1-2	TRBV28	CASSTRRTGEEDTF
many	TRBJ2-1	TRBV10-2	CASRPGLAGGDNEQFF
-	TRBJ2-7	TRBV5-1	CASSPGTGYHEQYF
-	TRBJ1-3	TRBV7-6	CASAWYSGNTIYF
-	TRBJ1-1	TRBV20-1	CSARDFPRTEAFF
many	TRBJ1-2	TRBV27	CASSFRANYGYTF
few	TRBJ2-1	TRBV4-3	CASSHLDRAGGDEQFF
many	TRBJ1-1	TRBV6-2/TRBV6-3	CASSYSIRDPEAFF
-	TRBJ2-5	TRBV6-2/TRBV6-3	CASSHRDPLETQYF
many	TRBJ2-2	TRBV6-5	CASKGGSWTGELFF
few	TRBJ2-3	TRBV20-1	CSADTGTDTQYF
few	TRBJ2-1	TRBV5-1	CASSSDIAASYNEQFF
-	TRBJ1-5	TRBV6-5	CASRKRQGRQPQHF
-	TRBJ2-7	TRBV6-2/TRBV6-3	CASSSRQPSEQYF
many	TRBJ2-3	TRBV12-3/TRBV12-4	CASSLGQTLDTQYF
-	TRBJ2-2	TRBV29-1	CSVDVGRGTGELFF
few	TRBJ1-6	TRBV4-3	CASSQEFRTGGVSPLHF
few	TRBJ2-3	TRBV20-1	CSARDRPAPQYF
-	TRBJ2-1	TRBV29-1	CSVASVGNEQFF
-	TRBJ1-1	TRBV7-9	CASSPPGGTEAFF
many	TRBJ2-1	TRBV20-1	CSARRADNYNEQFF
-	TRBJ1-5	TRBV7-2	CASSLGGYGQPQHF